Below are 25 T cell receptor beta chains sequenced from a single sample in a study of T cells in tumors after PD-1 blockade. Sequencing used immunoSEQ multiplex PCR; TCRdb keeps in-frame clones, though not all of them. The repertoire includes 4,000 to 5,500 clones, approximately 60% of them detected once, and about 16% sits in the top ten. Sequences were derived from tumor tissue, sampled after anti-PD-1 treatment. The receptors originated from a human donor with basal cell carcinoma.

The V gene is TRBV4-1, the J gene TRBJ2-7; no definite D call. This CDR3 region has 14 residues. The germline CDR1 and CDR2 sequences are MGHRA and YSYEKL. Between the trimmed V and J ends, which lost 0 bases and 7 bases, there was a span of 13 bases. DNA of the CDR3: TGCGCCAGCAGCCAAGAGGGGTCCAGATTTGAGCAGTACTTC. It codes for CASSQEGSRFEQYF.

This chain joins TRBV2 and TRBJ1-6, with a weak D call TRBD1 (5 bases). Trimming took off 3 bases at V and 10 bases at J, with 10 bases between the two ends. This CDR3 comprises 13 residues. Germline lookup yields CDR1 SNHLY and CDR2 FYNNEI. The CDR3 DNA reads TGTGCCAGCAGTGACAGGGAAGCCTCACCCCTCCACTTT. Amino acids: CASSDREASPLHF. Full variable domain (rest looked up from reference TRBV2 and TRBJ1-6): EPEVTQTPSHQVTQMGQEVILRCVPISNHLYFYWYRQILGQKVEFLVSFYNNEISEKSEIFDDQFSVERPDGSNFTLKIRSTKLEDSAMYFCASSDREASPLHFGNGTRLTVT.

This clone showed up just once. The rearrangement joins TRBV24-1 to TRBJ1-4, with D perhaps matching TRBD1 (5 bases). The germline V and J ends were trimmed by 3 bases and 8 bases, with 15 bases remaining between them. Germline CDR1 and CDR2: KGHDR and SFDVKD. The CDR3 extends over 15 amino acids. The CDR3 is CATSDAGSLGEKLFF. In DNA form, the CDR3 reads TGTGCCACCAGTGATGCAGGGAGTCTGGGCGAAAAACTGTTTTTT.

V gene TRBV3-1 (or the pseudogene TRBV3-2) combines with J gene TRBJ2-1; no reliable D call. Germline CDR1 LGHDT, CDR2 YNNKEL (reference sequence). Trimming removed 5 bases from V and 5 bases from J, with 4 bases in between. The CDR3 consists of 11 residues. In DNA, the CDR3 is TGTGCCAGCAGCACACACAATGAGCAGTTCTTC. This gives the protein CASSTHNEQFF.

The chain joins TRBV5-1 to TRBJ2-6; 15 positions match TRBD2. The V gene end was trimmed by 3 bases and the J gene end by 0 bases; junction bases not matched to a gene: 1. Germline V gives CDR1 SGHRS, CDR2 YFSETQ. The length of the CDR3 is 18 residues. Here the CDR3 reads CASSSGLAGGSGANVLTF. The CDR3, as DNA: TGCGCCAGCAGCTCGGGACTAGCGGGAGGCTCTGGGGCCAACGTCCTGACTTTC.

This clone was seen only a few times. The chain is built from TRBV19 and TRBJ1-4; weak D call: TRBD1 (6 bases). The V and J ends lost 4 bases and 4 bases respectively, with 10 bases between them. CDR3 size: 14 residues. The germline V gene encodes CDR1 LNHDA and CDR2 SQIVND (reference sequence). The CDR3, as DNA: TGTGCCAGTAGTAGGACAGAGCTTAATGAAAAACTGTTTTTT. It codes for CASSRTELNEKLFF.

The chain has TRBV19 and TRBJ2-1; 12 nucleotides agree with TRBD1. Germline assignment: CDR1 LNHDA and CDR2 SQIVND (reference sequence). The CDR3 runs to 15 residues. V was clipped by 7 bases and J by 9 bases; unmatched bases: 10. In nucleotides, the CDR3 is TGTGCCAGTACCACATTCGGGACAGGGGGCAGTGAGCAGTTCTTC. It codes for CASTTFGTGGSEQFF. The variable domain in full, with the rest retrieved from reference TRBV19 and TRBJ2-1, is DGGITQSPKYLFRKEGQNVTLSCEQNLNHDAMYWYRQDPGQGLRLIYYSQIVNDFQKGDIAEGYSVSREKKESFPLTVTSAQKNPTAFYLCASTTFGTGGSEQFFGPGTRLTVL.

Only one count was recorded for this clone. The DNA of the CDR3 is TGTGCCAGCTCACCACAAGGACTAGCGTACGAGCAGTACTTC. Residues: CASSPQGLAYEQYF. The chain links TRBV18 to TRBJ2-7; 9 positions match TRBD2. This CDR3 has 14 residues. The germline V gene encodes CDR1 KGHSH and CDR2 LQKENI. The V segment lost 1 base and the J segment 4 bases; nucleotides outside the gene matches: 2.

In its sample, this clone was seen a few times. The V and J genes are TRBV10-2 and TRBJ1-2; D uncertain. CDR3 length: 14 residues. Germline-derived CDR1 and CDR2 are WSHSY and SAAADI. V was trimmed by 6 bases and J by 4 bases, leaving 15 bases between them. The CDR3 DNA reads as TGCGCCAGCAGCCGAAGGTTGTGGCCCTATGGCTACACCTTC. It encodes CASSRRLWPYGYTF.

This clone showed up just once. The chain uses TRBV5-1 and TRBJ2-3; 8 bases align to TRBD1. Unmatched junction bases numbered 5, after V lost 0 bases and J lost 5 bases. The CDR3 sequence is 15 residues long. CDR1 and CDR2 from the germline V gene are SGHRS and YFSETQ. The CDR3 loop reads CASSLDGQGGDTQYF. CDR3 coding DNA: TGCGCCAGCAGCTTGGACGGACAGGGTGGAGATACGCAGTATTTT. The entire variable domain, with the rest obtained from reference TRBV5-1 and TRBJ2-3, is as follows: KAGVTQTPRYLIKTRGQQVTLSCSPISGHRSVSWYQQTPGQGLQFLFEYFSETQRNKGNFPGRFSGRQFSNSRSEMNVSTLELGDSALYLCASSLDGQGGDTQYFGPGTRLTVL.

The chain employs TRBV7-8 and TRBJ2-5; D is possibly TRBD2 (5 bases). The germline CDR1 and CDR2 sequences are SGHVS and FQNEAQ. V was shortened by 5 bases and J by 4 bases, with 11 bases between the two germline ends. The CDR3 runs 13 residues. The CDR3: CASSRGRLETQYF. The DNA for the CDR3 is TGTGCCAGCAGCCGAGGGAGATTAGAGACCCAGTACTTC.

The rearrangement links TRBV7-9 to TRBJ1-2, with D uncertain. The ends were cut back, 1 base at V and 4 bases at J, with 10 bases in the middle. Germline CDR1 SEHNR, CDR2 FQNEAQ (reference sequence). This CDR3 has 14 amino acids. CDR3 amino acids: CASSLVTRTYGYTF. The CDR3 region has the DNA TGTGCCAGCAGCTTAGTTACAAGGACCTATGGCTACACCTTC.

By share, this clone counts as medium-sized. This rearrangement joins TRBV7-3 to TRBJ1-1, with D perhaps TRBD1 (6 bases). Germline V gene sequence: CDR1 SGHTA, CDR2 FQGTGA. The CDR3 has 15 amino acids. V lost 2 bases, J lost 5 bases, and 15 bases lay in between. CDR3 loop: CASSLFARGGTEAFF. CDR3 sequence (DNA): TGTGCCAGCAGCTTATTCGCCAGGGGAGGAACTGAAGCTTTCTTT.

The chain joins TRBV6-2 or TRBV6-3 to TRBJ2-5; D possibly matches TRBD1 or TRBD2 (5 bases each). CDR3 size: 17 residues. CDR1 MNHEY and CDR2 SVGEGT come from the germline V gene. The germline V and J ends were trimmed by 2 bases and 7 bases, with 23 bases remaining between them. CDR3 coding DNA: TGTGCCAGCAGTTACACGAGGGACCGATCTCGAGCTTGGACCCAGTACTTC. This translates into CASSYTRDRSRAWTQYF.

The J gene is TRBJ2-7, the V gene TRBV5-5, with 12 bases that match TRBD1. The J segment lost 5 bases and the V segment lost 7 bases, leaving 13 bases of the junction unmatched. The CDR3 runs to 16 residues. In germline, CDR1 is SGHKS, CDR2 YYEKEE (reference sequence). For the CDR3, the DNA is TGTGCCAGCGACCCTCGCGGGGGACAGGGGGCCCACGAGCAGTACTTC. Amino acid sequence: CASDPRGGQGAHEQYF.

The V and J genes are TRBV30 and TRBJ1-1, with 7 bases fitting TRBD1. CDR3 length: 15 residues. After removal of 3 bases from V and 1 base from J, the junction contained 8 bases not matched to a gene. CDR1 is GTSNPN and CDR2 is SVGIG in the germline V gene (reference sequence). The DNA of the CDR3 is TGTGCCTGGAGGGACACGGGACAGCCGAACACTGAAGCTTTCTTT. Translated, it gives CAWRDTGQPNTEAFF. The full variable domain, completed using reference TRBV30 and TRBJ1-1, is SQTIHQWPATLVQPVGSPLSLECTVEGTSNPNLYWYRQAAGRGLQLLFYSVGIGQISSEVPQNLSASRPQDRQFILSSKKLLLSDSGFYLCAWRDTGQPNTEAFFGQGTRLTVV.

This clone came up a few times. The J gene is TRBJ2-4, the V gene TRBV7-9, with D unresolved. The CDR3 sequence is 13 residues long. Trimming took 5 bases from V and 8 from J, leaving 13 bases between them. Germline CDR1 SEHNR, CDR2 FQNEAQ (reference sequence). In DNA, the CDR3 is TGTGCCAGCAGCGATTACTATGCGGACATTCAGTACTTC. It translates to CASSDYYADIQYF. The full variable domain, its missing parts supplied by reference TRBV7-9 and TRBJ2-4, is DTGVSQNPRHKITKRGQNVTFRCDPISEHNRLYWYRQTLGQGPEFLTYFQNEAQLEKSRLLSDRFSAERPKGSFSTLEIQRTEQGDSAMYLCASSDYYADIQYFGAGTRLSVL.

Only one count was recorded for this clone. The chain links TRBV5-1 to TRBJ2-6, with D hard to call. Trimming cost V 4 bases and J 1 base, with 21 bases left between them. Germline V gene data show CDR1 as SGHRS and CDR2 as YFSETQ. This CDR3 region has 19 residues. The CDR3 reads CASSGTSPESSSGANVLTF. CDR3 in DNA: TGCGCCAGCAGCGGCACCAGCCCCGAAAGTAGTTCTGGGGCCAACGTCCTGACTTTC.

The gene calls are TRBV9 and TRBJ2-3; TRBD2 matches 7 bases. Germline loops: CDR1 SGDLS, CDR2 YYNGEE. The length of the CDR3 is 12 residues. V lost 3 bases to trimming and J lost 5 bases; unmatched junction nucleotides: 0. The DNA of the CDR3 is TGTGCCAGCAGCGGGGAGGGAGATACGCAGTATTTT. Translated: CASSGEGDTQYF.

This chain links TRBV7-9 with TRBJ2-1, with TRBD2 matching over 7 bases. Per germline, CDR1 SEHNR and CDR2 FQNEAQ (reference sequence). V shed 2 bases, J shed 8 bases, and the junction held 12 bases outside the gene matches. CDR3 length: 16 amino acids. This CDR3 is CASSLSVWEGTDEQFF. CDR3 in DNA: TGTGCCAGCAGCTTATCAGTGTGGGAGGGGACCGATGAGCAGTTCTTC.

This clone is judged large. J is TRBJ2-7 and V is TRBV7-2; 7 bases are a match to TRBD2. V lost 1 base, J lost 5 bases, and 11 bases stayed unmatched. The germline CDR1 and CDR2 sequences are SGHTA and FQGNSA. The CDR3 extends over 16 amino acids. The CDR3 bases are TGTGCCAGCAGCTTAGTAGCTGGACTAGGTAGGCACGAGCAGTACTTC. Translating it yields CASSLVAGLGRHEQYF.

In its sample, this clone was seen once. CDR3 sequence reads: CASSPRRGTYEQYF. For the CDR3, the DNA is TGTGCCAGCAGCCCGCGGCGGGGGACCTACGAGCAGTACTTC. The chain recombines TRBV7-8 with TRBJ2-7, with 7 positions matching TRBD2. J gave up 2 bases and V 5 bases, and 6 bases lay outside the gene matches. This CDR3 region has 14 residues. Germline V CDR1 and CDR2: SGHVS, FQNEAQ.

The chain has TRBV9 and TRBJ2-7; no definite D call. Per the germline V gene, CDR1 is SGDLS and CDR2 is YYNGEE. This CDR3 comprises 13 residues. The V and J ends lost 0 bases and 5 bases respectively, with 9 bases between them. The CDR3 nucleotides read TGTGCCAGCAGCGTAGGAGGTTTGAACGAGCAGTACTTC. Translating gives CASSVGGLNEQYF.

This rearrangement joins TRBV6-2 or TRBV6-3 to TRBJ2-1; D possibly matches TRBD1 or TRBD2 (6 bases each). The V and J ends lost 5 bases and 2 bases respectively, with 13 bases between them. Germline CDR1 is MNHEY and CDR2 is SVGEGT. This CDR3 has 15 residues. The CDR3 DNA reads as TGTGCCAGCAGTGCCGGGGGCTCCGCCTACAATGAGCAGTTCTTC. Translation gives CASSAGGSAYNEQFF.

The chain combines TRBV24-1 with TRBJ1-2; TRBD1 is a possible D gene (6 bases). Trimming pared 4 bases from V and 4 bases from J, leaving 12 bases between. The CDR3 loop spans 14 amino acids. CDR1 is KGHDR and CDR2 is SFDVKD in the germline V gene. The CDR3 sequence is CATSESGTRYGYTF. In DNA form, the CDR3 reads TGTGCCACCAGTGAGTCCGGGACACGCTATGGCTACACCTTC.